This T cell receptor (beta chain) was identified during a study of T-cell reconstitution after alpha-beta-depleted transplantation in children. This clonotype was counted a few times. As it was prepared, the TCRbeta library received unique molecular identifiers. TCRdb recomputed calls from the PCR reads with MiXCR, one row per CDR3 protein. Among about 610,000 distinct CDR3 sequences, about 10% were seen once, and the ten largest hold roughly 4%. This sequence originates from a human donor who donated a stem cell graft to a child with acute myeloid leukemia. The sample here was PBMCs from the stem cell graft donor, taken from the stem cell graft.

The CDR3 DNA sequence: TGTGCCAGCAGCTTAGCGAGGAGGGCGAACACCGGGGAGCTGTTTTTT. The encoded protein is CASSLARRANTGELFF. The chain combines TRBV11-1 with TRBJ2-2, with D tentatively TRBD2 (6 bases). Germline V CDR1 and CDR2: SGHAT, FQDESV (reference sequence). Between the trimmed V and J ends, which lost 0 bases and 0 bases, there was a span of 8 bases. The CDR3 consists of 16 residues.